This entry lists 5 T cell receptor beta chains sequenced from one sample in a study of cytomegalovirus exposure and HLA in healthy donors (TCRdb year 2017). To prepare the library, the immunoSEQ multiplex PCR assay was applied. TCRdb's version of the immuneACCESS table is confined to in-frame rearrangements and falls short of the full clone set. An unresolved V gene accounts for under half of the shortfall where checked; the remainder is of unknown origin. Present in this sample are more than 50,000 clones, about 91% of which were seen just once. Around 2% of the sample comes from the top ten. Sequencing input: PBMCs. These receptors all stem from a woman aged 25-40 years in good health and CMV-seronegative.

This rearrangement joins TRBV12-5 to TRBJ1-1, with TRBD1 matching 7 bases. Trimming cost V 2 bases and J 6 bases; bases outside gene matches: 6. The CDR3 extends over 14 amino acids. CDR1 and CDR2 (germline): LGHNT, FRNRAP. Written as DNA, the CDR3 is TGTGCTAGTGGTTTGCCACTTCAGGGGGCTGAAGCTTTCTTT. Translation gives CASGLPLQGAEAFF.

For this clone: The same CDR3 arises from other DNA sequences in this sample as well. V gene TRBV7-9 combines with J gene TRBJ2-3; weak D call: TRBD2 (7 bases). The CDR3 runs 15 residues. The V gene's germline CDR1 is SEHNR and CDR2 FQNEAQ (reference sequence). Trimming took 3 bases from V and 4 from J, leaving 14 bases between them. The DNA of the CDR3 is TGTGCCAGCAGCTTCGGGGGAGGGGGGCCAGATACGCAGTATTTT. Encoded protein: CASSFGGGGPDTQYF.

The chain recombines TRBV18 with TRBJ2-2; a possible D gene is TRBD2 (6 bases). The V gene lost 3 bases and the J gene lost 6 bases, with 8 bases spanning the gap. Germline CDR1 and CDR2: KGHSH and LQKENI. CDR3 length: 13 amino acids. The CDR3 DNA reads TGTGCCAGCTCACCTCGGGAGTCCGGGGAGCTGTTTTTT. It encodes CASSPRESGELFF.

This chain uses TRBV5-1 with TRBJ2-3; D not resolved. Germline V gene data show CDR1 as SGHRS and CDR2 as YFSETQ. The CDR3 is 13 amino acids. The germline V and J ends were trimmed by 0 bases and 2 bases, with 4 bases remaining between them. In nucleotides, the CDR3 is TGCGCCAGCAGCTTGGAATACACAGATACGCAGTATTTT. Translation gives CASSLEYTDTQYF.

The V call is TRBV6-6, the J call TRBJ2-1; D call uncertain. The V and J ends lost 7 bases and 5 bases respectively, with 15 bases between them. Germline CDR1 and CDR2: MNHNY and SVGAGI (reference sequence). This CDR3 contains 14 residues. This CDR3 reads CASKETRPHNEQFF. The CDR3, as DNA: TGTGCCAGCAAGGAGACCCGCCCCCACAATGAGCAGTTCTTC.